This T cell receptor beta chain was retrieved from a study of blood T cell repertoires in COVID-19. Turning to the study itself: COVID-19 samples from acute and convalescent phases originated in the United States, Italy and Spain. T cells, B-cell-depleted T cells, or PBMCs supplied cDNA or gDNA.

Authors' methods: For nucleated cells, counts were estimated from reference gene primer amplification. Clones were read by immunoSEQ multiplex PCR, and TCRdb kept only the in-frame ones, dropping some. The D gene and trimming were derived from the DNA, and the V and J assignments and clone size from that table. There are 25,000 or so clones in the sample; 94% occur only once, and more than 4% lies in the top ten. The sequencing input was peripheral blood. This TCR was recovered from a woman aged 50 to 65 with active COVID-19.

CDR3 protein: CASSVGTGQETQYF. In nucleotides, the CDR3 is TGTGCCAGCAGCGTAGGGACAGGCCAAGAGACCCAGTACTTC. The chain recombines TRBV9 with TRBJ2-5; 7 nucleotides agree with TRBD1. This CDR3 is 14 amino acids long. V shed 0 bases and J 1 base; nucleotides not matched to a gene: 0. CDR1 is SGDLS and CDR2 is YYNGEE in the germline V gene.